This T cell receptor beta chain was identified in a study of blood T cells in healthy people across ages. Donors were systemically healthy Caucasian individuals from Russia aged about 6 to 90 years. The V gene lost 2 bases and the J gene lost 10 bases, with 4 bases spanning the gap. Per germline, CDR1 MNHEY and CDR2 SMNVEV (reference sequence). CDR3 size: 10 residues. For the second PCR, which ran for roughly 6 to 12 cycles, a sample-barcoded 5' primer and a J-beta primer mix were used. TCRdb re-called the 5' RACE reads with MiXCR, one entry per CDR3 protein. The sample holds some 750,000 distinct CDR3 sequences; roughly 20% are singletons and the top ten take 22%.

The specimen was blood. The source is a man between 65 and 85 years old in good health. This rearrangement joins TRBV27 to TRBJ2-3; D gene ambiguous. CDR3 DNA sequence: TGTGCCAGCAGTTTAAGCCCGCAGTATTTT. It encodes CASSLSPQYF.